A selection of T cell receptor beta chains follows, all from one sample in a study of control samples from healthy donors and cancer patients. TCRdb's copy holds only in-frame clones and misses some; the assay was immunoSEQ multiplex PCR. Here the sample spans around 140,000 clones, approximately 94% being singletons. The sample comprised blood. These receptors originate from a man aged 40-49 years in good health. CDR3s include the opening cysteine and the closing phenylalanine or tryptophan. The D gene is left open where the match is weak. The size of a clone is reported for some rows only, either as once, few or many, or as a class for expanded clones.

j_call | cdr3_length | clone_size | d_call | v_call | cdr3_aa | cdr3_nt
TRBJ2-5 | 14 | - | - | TRBV3-1/TRBV3-2 | CASSQAADQETQYF | TGTGCCAGCAGCCAAGCCGCCGACCAAGAGACCCAGTACTTC
TRBJ2-1 | 11 | - | - | TRBV7-8 | CASSFGGWQFF | TGTGCCAGCAGCTTCGGGGGATGGCAGTTCTTC
TRBJ2-6 | 16 | - | - | TRBV4-3 | CASSQDEGAGANVLTF | TGCGCCAGCAGCCAAGACGAAGGGGCTGGGGCCAACGTCCTGACTTTC
TRBJ2-7 | 15 | few | TRBD2 | TRBV28 | CASSLTPLAGHEQYF | TGTGCCAGCAGTTTAACCCCACTAGCGGGACACGAGCAGTACTTC
TRBJ2-1 | 13 | - | - | TRBV9 | CASSVALRNEQFF | TGTGCCAGCAGCGTAGCATTACGTAATGAGCAGTTCTTC
TRBJ2-2 | 14 | - | - | TRBV18 | CASSRGLNTGELFF | TGTGCCAGCTCACGAGGACTCAACACCGGGGAGCTGTTTTTT
TRBJ1-6 | 15 | - | TRBD1 | TRBV9 | CASSEGGLPNSPLHF | TGTGCCAGCAGCGAAGGGGGCCTGCCTAATTCACCCCTCCACTTT
TRBJ2-2 | 14 | - | - | TRBV2 | CASRQTKNTGELFF | TGTGCCAGCAGACAGACCAAAAACACCGGGGAGCTGTTTTTT
TRBJ1-5 | 17 | - | - | TRBV9 | CASSVVRDDYSNQPQHF | TGTGCCAGCAGCGTAGTGAGGGATGATTATAGCAATCAGCCCCAGCATTTT
TRBJ1-3 | 17 | - | TRBD1 | TRBV5-1 | CASSWVPGQISGNTIYF | TGCGCCAGCAGCTGGGTACCGGGACAGATCTCTGGAAACACCATATATTTT
TRBJ2-2 | 13 | few | - | TRBV6-5 | CASSYLNTGELFF | TGTGCCAGCAGTTATTTGAACACCGGGGAGCTGTTTTTT
TRBJ2-7 | 14 | - | - | TRBV24-1 | CATSDGRGAYEQYF | TGTGCCACCAGTGACGGCAGGGGTGCCTACGAGCAGTACTTC
TRBJ2-5 | 15 | once | - | TRBV5-8 | CASSQRTWYQETQYF | TGTGCCAGCAGCCAGAGGACCTGGTACCAAGAGACCCAGTACTTC
TRBJ2-7 | 15 | - | TRBD2 | TRBV11-2 | CASTPLAGDSYEQYF | TGTGCCAGCACCCCACTAGCGGGGGATTCCTACGAGCAGTACTTC
TRBJ2-5 | 15 | - | TRBD1 | TRBV10-2 | CASKQPGQGGETQYF | TGCGCCAGCAAACAACCGGGACAGGGGGGAGAGACCCAGTACTTC
TRBJ2-3 | 13 | - | - | TRBV15 | CATSKARTDTQYF | TGTGCCACCAGCAAGGCCCGCACAGATACGCAGTATTTT
TRBJ2-2 | 16 | - | - | TRBV4-3 | CASSQESQGGTGELFF | TGCGCCAGCAGCCAAGAATCACAGGGAGGGACCGGGGAGCTGTTTTTT
TRBJ1-5 | 16 | - | - | TRBV18 | CASSPQQVHSNQPQHF | TGTGCCAGCTCACCACAACAGGTTCATAGCAATCAGCCCCAGCATTTT
TRBJ2-7 | 15 | - | TRBD1 | TRBV4-1 | CASSQSSGQGFEQYF | TGCGCCAGCAGCCAATCATCGGGACAGGGGTTCGAGCAGTACTTC
TRBJ1-2 | 13 | once | - | TRBV7-9 | CASSTGPGYGYTF | TGTGCCAGCAGCACAGGGCCAGGGTATGGCTACACCTTC
TRBJ1-5 | 15 | - | - | TRBV19 | CASSIDGGTNQPQHF | TGTGCCAGTAGTATAGACGGTGGTACAAATCAGCCCCAGCATTTT
TRBJ1-2 | 13 | - | - | TRBV29-1 | CSVAIDSIYGYTF | TGCAGCGTTGCCATCGACAGTATATATGGCTACACCTTC
TRBJ2-2 | 18 | once | TRBD1 | TRBV4-1 | CASSQDRPRVRDTGELFF | TGCGCCAGCAGCCAGGACAGGCCTAGAGTTAGGGACACCGGGGAGCTGTTTTTT
TRBJ2-1 | 13 | - | - | TRBV6-5 | CASSYSPDNEQFF | TGTGCCAGCAGTTACTCACCAGACAATGAGCAGTTCTTC
TRBJ1-5 | 13 | - | - | TRBV19 | CASSMTGYQPQHF | TGTGCCAGTAGTATGACAGGATATCAGCCCCAGCATTTT
TRBJ2-1 | 12 | - | - | TRBV19 | CASSMTANEQFF | TGTGCCAGTAGTATGACAGCCAATGAGCAGTTCTTC
TRBJ2-1 | 19 | - | TRBD2 | TRBV5-1 | CASSWGLAGGPSSYNEQFF | TGCGCCAGCAGCTGGGGACTAGCGGGGGGGCCTAGCTCCTACAATGAGCAGTTCTTC
TRBJ1-1 | 14 | - | - | TRBV6-6 | CASSYSRPATEAFF | TGTGCCAGCAGTTACTCAAGACCGGCCACTGAAGCTTTCTTT
TRBJ2-7 | 14 | - | TRBD2 | TRBV9 | CASSIAGTSYEQYF | TGTGCCAGCAGCATAGCGGGGACCTCCTACGAGCAGTACTTC
TRBJ1-4 | 11 | few | - | TRBV10-2 | CASSEGRRLFF | TGCGCCAGCAGTGAAGGGAGAAGACTGTTTTTT
TRBJ2-3 | 14 | few | TRBD1 | TRBV19 | CASSIGQGADTQYF | TGTGCCAGTAGTATAGGACAGGGGGCAGATACGCAGTATTTT
TRBJ2-5 | 15 | - | - | TRBV3-1/TRBV3-2 | CASSQDQRGGETQYF | TGTGCCAGCAGCCAAGATCAGAGGGGTGGAGAGACCCAGTACTTC
TRBJ1-5 | 11 | - | - | TRBV6-6 | CASSYGQGKHF | TGTGCCAGCAGTTACGGGCAGGGGAAGCATTTT
TRBJ2-5 | 17 | - | TRBD2 | TRBV27 | CASSLFSSGGASETQYF | TGTGCCAGCAGTTTATTTTCTAGCGGGGGGGCCTCAGAGACCCAGTACTTC
TRBJ1-5 | 15 | - | - | TRBV6-6 | CASSYDGQGGQPQHF | TGTGCCAGCAGTTACGATGGCCAGGGAGGGCAGCCCCAGCATTTT
TRBJ2-1 | 15 | - | TRBD1 | TRBV11-2 | CASSFEGTGNNEQFF | TGTGCCAGCAGCTTTGAAGGGACAGGGAACAATGAGCAGTTCTTC
TRBJ1-2 | 16 | - | TRBD1 | TRBV10-3 | CAISESPTGTGNGYTF | TGTGCCATCAGTGAATCGCCCACCGGGACAGGGAATGGCTACACCTTC
TRBJ1-5 | 14 | - | - | TRBV27 | CASTLAGSNQPQHF | TGTGCCAGCACTTTGGCCGGGAGCAATCAGCCCCAGCATTTT
TRBJ1-5 | 14 | once | - | TRBV27 | CASSLRGSNQPQHF | TGTGCCAGCAGTTTACGAGGTTCCAATCAGCCCCAGCATTTT
TRBJ1-6 | 13 | - | - | TRBV18 | CASSPHRDSPLHF | TGTGCCAGCTCACCTCACAGGGATTCACCCCTCCACTTT
TRBJ1-1 | 13 | - | - | TRBV7-2 | CASSPYRVTEAFF | TGTGCCAGCAGTCCCTACAGGGTTACTGAAGCTTTCTTT
TRBJ2-1 | 15 | - | TRBD2 | TRBV28 | CASSWTSASYNEQFF | TGTGCCAGCAGTTGGACTAGCGCATCCTACAATGAGCAGTTCTTC
TRBJ2-1 | 14 | - | - | TRBV5-6 | CASSLVLSYNEQFF | TGTGCCAGCAGCTTGGTTCTCAGCTACAATGAGCAGTTCTTC
TRBJ2-3 | 17 | - | - | TRBV6-2/TRBV6-3 | CASSYSRSRGATDTQYF | TGTGCCAGCAGTTACTCGAGGAGCAGGGGGGCCACAGATACGCAGTATTTT
TRBJ1-2 | 15 | - | TRBD1 | TRBV15 | CATSRGTGGVHGYTF | TGTGCCACCAGCAGAGGCACAGGGGGCGTTCATGGCTACACCTTC
TRBJ2-1 | 16 | - | - | TRBV7-9 | CASSSSHARANNEQFF | TGTGCCAGCAGCTCTTCCCACGCGCGAGCCAACAATGAGCAGTTCTTC
TRBJ2-1 | 15 | - | TRBD2 | TRBV19 | CASSLTSGRSHEQFF | TGTGCCAGTAGTTTGACTAGCGGGAGATCTCATGAGCAGTTCTTC
TRBJ2-5 | 14 | - | - | TRBV28 | CASSAGGGAETQYF | TGTGCCAGCAGTGCAGGGGGGGGTGCGGAGACCCAGTACTTC
TRBJ2-7 | 13 | - | - | TRBV7-9 | CASSLGINYEQYF | TGTGCCAGCAGCCTAGGGATCAACTACGAGCAGTACTTC
TRBJ1-5 | 15 | once | TRBD1 | TRBV18 | CASSLDRGSDQPQHF | TGTGCCAGCTCACTGGACAGGGGGTCCGATCAGCCCCAGCATTTT
TRBJ2-2 | 18 | - | TRBD1 | TRBV5-6 | CASRKLVWTGTGGSELFF | TGTGCCAGCAGGAAGCTTGTGTGGACGGGGACAGGGGGCAGTGAGCTGTTTTTT
TRBJ2-1 | 14 | - | - | TRBV7-2 | CASSKLRSPNEQFF | TGTGCCAGCAGCAAACTACGTTCCCCCAATGAGCAGTTCTTC
TRBJ2-7 | 16 | once | - | TRBV6-1 | CASSEALGGFPYEQYF | TGTGCCAGCAGTGAAGCGCTGGGCGGGTTCCCCTACGAGCAGTACTTC
TRBJ1-2 | 11 | - | - | TRBV5-1 | CASRDSHGYTF | TGCGCCAGCCGTGACTCTCATGGCTACACCTTC
TRBJ1-6 | 16 | - | - | TRBV4-1 | CASSQEQGLGGSPLHF | TGCGCCAGCAGCCAAGAGCAAGGATTAGGGGGTTCACCCCTCCACTTT
TRBJ1-1 | 16 | once | - | TRBV5-6 | CASSPVGGVGNTEAFF | TGTGCCAGCAGTCCTGTAGGTGGTGTGGGGAACACTGAAGCTTTCTTT